This T cell receptor beta chain appears in the sequencing data of a study of CD8+ T cells in alopecia areata. Individuals with alopecia areata gave both lesional scalp punch biopsies and peripheral blood for collection. Trimming at V came to 6 bases and at J to 0 bases, leaving 2 bases not matched to a gene. The CDR3 covers 14 residues. The germline CDR1 and CDR2 sequences are MNHNY and SVGAGI (reference sequence). This clone was seen a few times. RNA extraction and reverse transcription yielded cDNA as sequencing template. Profiled with immunoSEQ multiplex PCR; TCRdb holds only in-frame clones, not every one. The sample consists of approximately 100,000 clones, around 44% of them appearing once.

The receptor's source is a human donor with alopecia areata. The gene calls are TRBV6-6 and TRBJ1-5; 7 nucleotides align to TRBD1. Sequencing used CD4+ T cells sorted from blood. The CDR3, as DNA: TGTGCCAGCAGGGACAGGTATAGCAATCAGCCCCAGCATTTT. Amino acid sequence: CASRDRYSNQPQHF.